Presented here are 30 T cell receptor beta chains from one specimen sequenced in a study of T cell repertoires in cytomegalovirus infection (dated by TCRdb to between 2018 and 2021). Sequencing was performed on an Illumina HiSeq 1500. TCRdb cleaned the public reads at Q25 with fastp, built clones with MiXCR and kept in-frame beta chains. Rows with one shared CDR3 protein collapse into an entry with the most common genes and DNA. The table for this sample lists a few hundred thousand distinct CDR3 sequences; more than 8% of them were counted only once. The top ten constitute 3.5% to 4.5% of the sample. The source material was PBMCs. These receptors all stem from a human donor in good health (CMV status not recorded). Some clones in this sample may be carry-over from other donors' samples.

The sample holds many counts of this clonotype. The V and J genes are TRBV7-6 and TRBJ2-1, with D perhaps being TRBD1 or TRBD2 (5 bases each). V dropped 5 bases and J dropped 4 bases, with 12 bases sitting between them. Germline V lookup: CDR1 SGHVS, CDR2 FNYEAQ. The CDR3 is 14 residues long. Here the CDR3 reads CASSPRDGYNEQFF. In DNA form, the CDR3 reads TGTGCCAGCAGCCCACGGGACGGTTACAATGAGCAGTTCTTC.

This chain uses TRBV4-3 with TRBJ1-2; 7 nucleotides line up with TRBD1. V shed 3 bases, J shed 7 bases, and the junction held 2 bases outside the gene matches. Germline lookup yields CDR1 LGHNA and CDR2 YSLEER. The CDR3 runs 12 residues. The CDR3 sequence is CASSQTGFGYTF. CDR3 nucleotides: TGCGCCAGCAGCCAGACAGGGTTTGGCTACACCTTC.

This clonotype has more than one count but fewer than ten. The CDR3 protein is CASRRSGADTQYF. The CDR3 nucleotides are TGTGCCAGCAGAAGGTCGGGAGCAGATACGCAGTATTTT. The chain recombines TRBV11-1 with TRBJ2-3, with D possibly matching TRBD2 (6 bases). V was cut by 6 bases and J by 4 bases, with 11 bases left in between. Germline V gene lookup returns CDR1 SGHAT and CDR2 FQDESV (reference sequence). The CDR3 has 13 amino acids. Full variable domain (missing parts from reference TRBV11-1 and TRBJ2-3): EAEVAQSPRYKITEKSQAVAFWCDPISGHATLYWYRQILGQGPELLVQFQDESVVDDSQLPKDRFSAERLKGVDSTLKIQPAELGDSAMYLCASRRSGADTQYFGPGTRLTVL.

The chain links TRBV27 to TRBJ2-5; D is perhaps TRBD2 (5 bases). Germline-derived CDR1 and CDR2 are MNHEY and SMNVEV (reference sequence). This CDR3 is built from 13 residues. With 5 bases removed from V and 6 bases from J, the gap between germline ends came to 13 bases. The CDR3 nucleotides are TGTGCCAGCAGTCCGGGTTCCGGGAAGACCCAGTACTTC. Its translation: CASSPGSGKTQYF.

This clonotype was detected many times. The chain uses TRBV7-2 and TRBJ1-6; 8 nucleotides match TRBD1. J gave up 10 bases and V 5 bases, and 7 bases lay outside the gene matches. Germline assignment: CDR1 SGHTA and CDR2 FQGNSA. The length of the CDR3 is 14 residues. CDR3 nucleotides: TGTGCCAGCAGCCGCCCCAGGGGGCAGTCACCCCTCCACTTT. Protein product: CASSRPRGQSPLHF.

This clonotype was seen at least ten times. V usage is TRBV27 and J usage is TRBJ1-1; 8 positions agree with TRBD1. The CDR3 runs to 16 residues. The V gene end was trimmed by 8 bases and the J gene end by 3 bases; junction bases not matched to a gene: 14. The germline CDR1 and CDR2 sequences are MNHEY and SMNVEV (reference sequence). The CDR3: CASALTGVSLYTEAFF. The DNA of the CDR3 is TGTGCCAGCGCTTTGACAGGGGTTAGCCTATACACTGAAGCTTTCTTT.

CDR3: CASSGGQGGQPQHF. In DNA, the CDR3 is TGTGCCAGCAGCGGGGGACAGGGGGGTCAGCCCCAGCATTTT. V and J are TRBV5-5 and TRBJ1-5; 11 bases map to TRBD1. This CDR3 is 14 amino acids long. CDR1 is SGHKS, CDR2 YYEKEE, per germline (reference sequence). Trimming cost V 4 bases and J 6 bases; bases outside gene matches: 3. Based on the CDR3 plus reference TRBV5-5 and TRBJ1-5, the full variable domain is DAGVTQSPTHLIKTRGQQVTLRCSPISGHKSVSWYQQVLGQGPQFIFQYYEKEERGRGNFPDRFSARQFPNYSSELNVNALLLGDSALYLCASSGGQGGQPQHFGDGTRLSIL.

V gene TRBV7-2 combines with J gene TRBJ2-2; 8 nucleotides line up with TRBD2. The CDR3 extends over 16 amino acids. V was clipped by 2 bases and J by 6 bases; unmatched bases: 8. Germline CDR1 is SGHTA and CDR2 is FQGNSA. In nucleotides, the CDR3 is TGTGCCAGCAGCTTACTCGGCGGGGGGTTTGCCGGGGAGCTGTTTTTT. Encoded protein: CASSLLGGGFAGELFF.

This clonotype has only a few counts. Mismatch with germline at one junction end may stem from a read error. The J gene is TRBJ1-3, the V gene TRBV4-1, with 9 bases fitting TRBD1. The germline CDR1 and CDR2 sequences are MGHRA and YSYEKL. The CDR3 extends over 14 amino acids. The CDR3 loop is CASSGTGRSNTIYF. The CDR3 DNA reads TGTGCCAGCAGCGGGACAGGGAGAAGTAACACCATATATTTT.

With regard to this clonotype: One end of the junction does not line up with germline, which may come from a read error. The V call is TRBV7-2, the J call TRBJ2-5, with D perhaps TRBD2 (7 bases). In germline, CDR1 is SGHTA, CDR2 FQGNSA. This CDR3 spans 12 amino acids. CDR3 in amino acids: CASSSRLGGGEF. CDR3 DNA sequence: TGTGCCAGCAGCTCACGTTTAGGGGGGGGGGAATTC.

This clonotype appeared many times. This chain joins TRBV10-3 and TRBJ2-6, with a tentative D call TRBD2 (5 bases). Trimming cost V 0 bases and J 1 base, with 7 bases left between them. The CDR3 covers 16 residues. In germline, CDR1 is ENHRY, CDR2 SYGVKD. CDR3 region: CAISESGVSGANVLTF. DNA of the CDR3: TGTGCCATCAGTGAGTCGGGAGTTTCTGGGGCCAACGTCCTGACTTTC.

The chain combines TRBV6-2 or TRBV6-3 with TRBJ2-7, with 10 bases identical to TRBD2. The CDR3 consists of 14 residues. With V trimmed by 7 bases and J by 2 bases, 5 bases remained unmatched. Germline V gene sequence: CDR1 MNHEY, CDR2 SVGEGT. CDR3 region: CASTRTSGAYEQYF. In DNA form, the CDR3 reads TGTGCCAGCACCCGGACTAGCGGAGCCTACGAGCAGTACTTC.

This clonotype appeared a few times. This chain connects TRBV20-1 to TRBJ2-1; TRBD2 might be the D (5 bases). V was shortened by 4 bases and J by 6 bases, with 10 bases between the two germline ends. This CDR3 region has 12 residues. The germline V gene has CDR1 DFQATT and CDR2 SNEGSKA (reference sequence). DNA of the CDR3: TGCAGTGCTACACTAGTGCGCAATGAGCAGTTCTTC. Its translation: CSATLVRNEQFF.

With respect to this clonotype: Its ends do not fully match the called genes, so a read error is possible. This chain uses TRBV7-9 with TRBJ1-2; D remains unclear. The CDR3 runs 12 residues. Germline V gives CDR1 SEHNR, CDR2 FQNEAQ (reference sequence). The CDR3 here is CASSAGYTVKFF. In DNA form, the CDR3 reads TGTGCCAGCAGCGCGGGATACACGGTGAAATTCTTC. The full variable domain, with the rest looked up from reference TRBV7-9 and TRBJ1-2, is DTGVSQNPRHKITKRGQNVTFRCDPISEHNRLYWYRQTLGQGPEFLTYFQNEAQLEKSRLLSDRFSAERPKGSFSTLEIQRTEQGDSAMYLCASSAGYTVKFFGSGTRLTVV.

The V call is TRBV20-1, the J call TRBJ2-7, with 8 positions matching TRBD2. This CDR3 is 14 amino acids long. Trimming cost V 6 bases and J 4 bases; bases outside gene matches: 11. Germline V lookup: CDR1 DFQATT, CDR2 SNEGSKA (reference sequence). CDR3 sequence reads: CSAPAGGRPYEQYF. CDR3 coding DNA: TGCAGTGCCCCCGCCGGCGGGAGGCCTTACGAGCAGTACTTC.

The rearrangement uses TRBV27 and TRBJ2-1, with TRBD2 matching 7 bases. CDR3 length: 14 amino acids. With 6 bases clipped from V and 5 bases from J, the junction kept 7 bases outside the gene matches. Germline-derived CDR1 and CDR2 are MNHEY and SMNVEV (reference sequence). The CDR3 DNA reads as TGTGCCAGCAGCCGTACGGGGAGGGACAATGAGCAGTTCTTC. Translation gives CASSRTGRDNEQFF.

This clonotype was observed a few times. The chain employs TRBV19 and TRBJ1-5; maybe TRBD1 (6 bases). Per germline, CDR1 LNHDA and CDR2 SQIVND (reference sequence). The length of the CDR3 is 14 residues. V was cut by 1 base and J by 2 bases, with 6 bases left in between. CDR3 bases: TGTGCCAGTAGTATAGGACAGGGCAATCAGCCCCAGCATTTT. It specifies CASSIGQGNQPQHF.

The chain links TRBV11-2 to TRBJ2-1, with D perhaps TRBD2 (6 bases). V lost 4 bases and J 15 bases, leaving 19 bases between the germline ends. This CDR3 has 13 amino acids. Germline V lookup: CDR1 SGHAT, CDR2 FQNNGV. CDR3 residues: CASSSSPGLQTFF. The CDR3 coding sequence is TGTGCCAGCAGCTCCTCACCGGGACTCCAGACGTTCTTC.

This clonotype was found many times. J is TRBJ2-3 and V is TRBV7-2, with 7 bases aligning to TRBD2. The CDR3 loop spans 21 amino acids. Germline V lookup: CDR1 SGHTA, CDR2 FQGNSA. Trimming took 1 base from V and 0 from J; bases not matched to a gene: 19. The CDR3 nucleotides are TGTGCCAGCAGCTTAGTGCCTGGGGGAGTGGGCGGGAGCTGGAGCACAGATACGCAGTATTTT. Its protein product is CASSLVPGGVGGSWSTDTQYF.

Notes on this clonotype: A much larger clone differs from this one at a single base, so this may be a read error. This chain links TRBV7-2 with TRBJ1-2; D is perhaps TRBD1 (6 bases). Germline V lookup: CDR1 SGHTA, CDR2 FQGNSA. Trimming left V 8 bases short and J 3 bases short, with 13 bases between. The CDR3 has 13 amino acids. The CDR3 coding sequence is TGTGCCAGCGGAGTACAGGGACACTATGGCTACACCTTC. The encoded protein is CASGVQGHYGYTF.

The V gene is TRBV7-9, the J gene TRBJ2-7, with 8 bases that match TRBD2. The CDR3 spans 15 residues. V lost 5 bases to trimming and J lost 2 bases; unmatched junction nucleotides: 8. CDR1 and CDR2 from the germline V gene are SEHNR and FQNEAQ (reference sequence). The CDR3 loop reads CASSRDRGGPYEQYF. DNA of the CDR3: TGTGCCAGCAGCCGAGACCGGGGGGGCCCCTACGAGCAGTACTTC.

V usage is TRBV20-1 and J usage is TRBJ2-7; possible D gene TRBD1, 6 bases. The CDR3 consists of 13 residues. Germline assignment: CDR1 DFQATT and CDR2 SNEGSKA (reference sequence). The V end lost 4 bases, the J end lost 0 bases, and 10 bases lay between the germline ends. CDR3 DNA: TGCAGTGCTACCGACAGGCCCTCCTACGAGCAGTACTTC. Amino acids: CSATDRPSYEQYF.

This clonotype turned up a few times. The chain employs TRBV27 and TRBJ1-2; 7 bases align to TRBD1. V lost 6 bases to trimming and J lost 4 bases; unmatched junction nucleotides: 5. The CDR3 spans 13 residues. Germline CDR1 MNHEY, CDR2 SMNVEV (reference sequence). The CDR3 sequence is CASRPTGTYGYTF. DNA for the CDR3: TGTGCCAGCAGACCGACAGGGACCTATGGCTACACCTTC.

This clonotype was counted between two and nine times. The V gene is TRBV11-2, the J gene TRBJ2-5; D remains unclear. Trimming left V 1 base short and J 5 bases short, with 11 bases between. Germline V gene data show CDR1 as SGHAT and CDR2 as FQNNGV. The CDR3 spans 14 residues. The CDR3 region is CASSLGETWETQYF. The CDR3 DNA follows: TGTGCCAGCAGCTTAGGCGAGACTTGGGAGACCCAGTACTTC.

The table lists this clonotype with many counts. The CDR3 sequence: CATSKGGSVTEAFF. The CDR3, as DNA: TGTGCCACCAGCAAAGGGGGGTCGGTCACTGAAGCTTTCTTT. The chain joins TRBV15 to TRBJ1-1; maybe TRBD1 (6 bases). The V end was cut by 4 bases, the J end by 4 bases, with 13 bases between. The CDR3 has 14 residues. Germline V CDR1 and CDR2: LNHNV, YYDKDF (reference sequence).

This clonotype was observed many times. V is TRBV11-2 and J is TRBJ2-2, with 9 positions matching TRBD2. The CDR3 length is 15 residues. The V gene end was trimmed by 3 bases and the J gene end by 2 bases; junction bases not matched to a gene: 1. Germline values: CDR1 SGHAT, CDR2 FQNNGV. The CDR3 region has the DNA TGTGCCAGCAGCTTCGGGACTAGCAACACCGGGGAGCTGTTTTTT. Its translation is CASSFGTSNTGELFF.

The chain is built from TRBV7-9 and TRBJ2-3; 10 positions agree with TRBD2. Germline lookup yields CDR1 SEHNR and CDR2 FQNEAQ (reference sequence). The V gene end was trimmed by 5 bases and the J gene end by 1 base; junction bases not matched to a gene: 6. This CDR3 is built from 16 residues. The DNA for the CDR3 is TGTGCCAGCAGCGCCACTAGCGGGACGGGCACAGATACGCAGTATTTT. Translated, it gives CASSATSGTGTDTQYF.

The J gene is TRBJ2-7, the V gene TRBV7-8; the D is unclear. The ends were cut back, 5 bases at V and 3 bases at J, with 11 bases in the middle. CDR3 length: 13 amino acids. Germline-derived CDR1 and CDR2 are SGHVS and FQNEAQ. In DNA, the CDR3 is TGTGCCAGCAGCCGAGACACTATCTACGAGCAGTACTTC. Residues: CASSRDTIYEQYF.

This clonotype was seen ten or more times. CDR3 in amino acids: CASSDPSGLLSSYNEQFF. The CDR3 nucleotides are TGCGCCAGCAGTGATCCTAGCGGGCTCTTAAGCTCCTACAATGAGCAGTTCTTC. The V call is TRBV10-2, the J call TRBJ2-1; 8 bases align to TRBD2. V shed 3 bases, J shed 0 bases, and the junction held 10 bases outside the gene matches. Germline V gives CDR1 WSHSY, CDR2 SAAADI. This CDR3 contains 18 residues.

V and J are TRBV6-8 and TRBJ2-7, with 10 nucleotides matching TRBD1. CDR3 length equals 15 residues. Trimming at V came to 7 bases and at J to 0 bases, leaving 6 bases not matched to a gene. CDR1 MNHGY and CDR2 SAAAGT come from the germline V gene. The CDR3 spells CASTSRTGGSYEQYF. As DNA, the CDR3 is TGTGCCAGCACCTCTAGGACAGGGGGCTCCTACGAGCAGTACTTC.